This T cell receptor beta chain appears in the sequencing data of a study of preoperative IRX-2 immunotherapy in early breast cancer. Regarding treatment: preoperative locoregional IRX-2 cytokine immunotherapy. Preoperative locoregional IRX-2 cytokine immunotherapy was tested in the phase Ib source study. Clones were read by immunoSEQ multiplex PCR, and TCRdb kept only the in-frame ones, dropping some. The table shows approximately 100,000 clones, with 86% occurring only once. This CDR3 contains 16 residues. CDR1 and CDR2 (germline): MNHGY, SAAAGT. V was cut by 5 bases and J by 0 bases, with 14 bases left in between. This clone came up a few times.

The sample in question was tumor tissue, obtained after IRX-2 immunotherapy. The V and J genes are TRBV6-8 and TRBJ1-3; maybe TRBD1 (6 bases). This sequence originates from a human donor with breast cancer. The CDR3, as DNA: TGTGCCAGCAGTAGAGGACAGAGCTTCTCTGGAAACACCATATATTTT. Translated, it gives CASSRGQSFSGNTIYF.